The T cell receptor beta chain described here comes from a study of beta chain features in type 1 diabetes. Trimming took 9 bases from V and 2 from J; bases not matched to a gene: 9. In germline, CDR1 is LNHDA, CDR2 SQIVND (reference sequence). This CDR3 has 14 amino acids. Expressed TCRB transcripts were sequenced because the entire RNA isolate underwent reverse transcription. The method was immunoSEQ multiplex PCR; TCRdb's version includes in-frame clones alone and lacks a portion of them. This sample has under 450,000 clones, with around 14% found just once. Cell sorting via CD45RO/CCR7/CD25/CD127/CD95/CD27 was performed to obtain CD4+ naive, central memory, regulatory and stem cell-like memory cells.

The TCR originated in a man aged 25 to 40 in good health. The sample consisted of naive CD4+ T cells from blood. The chain recombines TRBV19 with TRBJ2-5, with 7 positions matching TRBD1. CDR3 bases: TGTGCCAGCCGACAGCCGGGACAGCAAGAGACCCAGTACTTC. Amino acids: CASRQPGQQETQYF.